The rows below give T cell receptor beta chains drawn from one sample of a study of identical twins. One entry per CDR3 protein, called by TCRdb with MiXCR from the 5' RACE reads. The data show roughly 690,000 distinct CDR3 sequences, with 20% to 25% seen just once and more than 4% held by the top ten. This sample also belongs to another study, concerning T cells expressing NK-cell markers.

Sequences were obtained from PBMCs. Receptors were obtained from a woman aged 18-30 years in good health. Both conserved end residues are part of each CDR3. A D gene is named only where the DNA matches it firmly. Rows give clone size only sometimes, using once, few, many, or a class for an expanded clone.

d_call: TRBD2; clone_size: .; v_call: TRBV7-2; j_call: TRBJ2-7; cdr3_aa: CASSLAREATSGSLYEQYF; cdr3_nt: TGTGCCAGCAGCTTAGCGAGGGAGGCTACTAGCGGGAGTTTATACGAGCAGTACTTC
d_call: .; clone_size: .; v_call: TRBV11-2; j_call: TRBJ2-6; cdr3_aa: CASSLALRFGSGANVLTF; cdr3_nt: TGTGCCAGCAGCTTAGCTCTCCGTTTCGGCTCTGGGGCCAACGTCCTGACTTTC
d_call: .; clone_size: .; v_call: TRBV20-1; j_call: TRBJ2-4; cdr3_aa: CSARPGTPNIQYF; cdr3_nt: TGCAGTGCGAGACCCGGGACCCCAAACATTCAGTACTTC
d_call: .; clone_size: many; v_call: TRBV7-9; j_call: TRBJ1-1; cdr3_aa: CASSTGTEAFF; cdr3_nt: TGTGCCAGCAGTACGGGCACTGAAGCTTTCTTT
d_call: .; clone_size: .; v_call: TRBV6-1; j_call: TRBJ2-2; cdr3_aa: CASSPRGNTGELFF; cdr3_nt: TGTGCCAGCAGCCCCCGTGGGAACACCGGGGAGCTGTTTTTT
d_call: .; clone_size: .; v_call: TRBV5-1; j_call: TRBJ2-2; cdr3_aa: CASADNLNTGELFF; cdr3_nt: TGCGCCAGCGCGGACAACCTAAACACCGGGGAGCTGTTTTTT
d_call: TRBD1; clone_size: .; v_call: TRBV11-2; j_call: TRBJ2-7; cdr3_aa: CASTLTGGVPLTFSYEQYF; cdr3_nt: TGTGCCAGCACCTTGACAGGGGGCGTCCCCCTAACCTTTTCCTACGAGCAGTACTTC
d_call: TRBD1; clone_size: .; v_call: TRBV5-5; j_call: TRBJ1-1; cdr3_aa: CASSLAGTGGAEAFF; cdr3_nt: TGTGCCAGCAGCTTGGCCGGGACAGGGGGGGCTGAAGCTTTCTTT
d_call: .; clone_size: few; v_call: TRBV27; j_call: TRBJ1-1; cdr3_aa: CASSFTTLRTEAFF; cdr3_nt: TGTGCCAGCAGTTTCACAACACTGAGGACTGAAGCTTTCTTT
d_call: .; clone_size: many; v_call: TRBV13; j_call: TRBJ2-7; cdr3_aa: CASSLGGTLNYEQYF; cdr3_nt: TGTGCCAGCAGCTTAGGGGGGACACTCAACTACGAGCAGTACTTC
d_call: .; clone_size: .; v_call: TRBV27; j_call: TRBJ2-1; cdr3_aa: CASRLAPGGYEQFF; cdr3_nt: TGTGCCAGCAGACTAGCCCCTGGGGGGTACGAGCAGTTCTTC
d_call: .; clone_size: .; v_call: TRBV6-5; j_call: TRBJ1-2; cdr3_aa: CASSYIGLGGYTF; cdr3_nt: TGTGCCAGCAGTTATATCGGGCTAGGAGGCTACACCTTC
d_call: .; clone_size: many; v_call: TRBV6-5; j_call: TRBJ2-1; cdr3_aa: CASRVGSGLEQFF; cdr3_nt: TGTGCCAGCCGGGTCGGGAGTGGGTTAGAGCAGTTCTTC